Shown below are 3 T cell receptor beta chains from a single sample sequenced in a study of T cells in women clearing cervical HPV infection. Libraries were prepared by immunoSEQ multiplex PCR; TCRdb keeps only in-frame clonotypes and omits some of them. In all, the sample yields more than 40,000 clones. Sequenced sample: blood buffy coat. The receptors shown here come from a woman between 18 and 69 years old with a cervical HPV16 infection that either progressed to CIN3+ or cleared (not recorded which).

In the case of this clone: The CDR3 is cut off 3 residues early in the read; its end comes from the germline J gene. This chain connects TRBV5-4 to TRBJ2-2; D is possibly TRBD1 (5 bases). Trimming removed 2 bases at V and 7 bases at J, with 9 bases between. CDR1 is SGHNT and CDR2 is YYREEE in the germline V gene (reference sequence). The CDR3 covers 13 residues. This CDR3 is CASSFRADGELFF. CDR3 DNA (partial): TGTGCCAGCAGCTTCAGGGCGGACGGGGAG.

Remarks on this clone: The read gets to within 3 residues of the CDR3 end, and the germline J gene fills in the rest. The chain employs TRBV6-1 and TRBJ2-3, with 7 bases that match TRBD1. Germline CDR1 reads MNHNS; CDR2 reads SASEGT. This CDR3 contains 13 residues. The part of the CDR3 DNA that was read is TGTGCCAGCAGTGACAAGACAGGGATTGCG. Its protein product is CASSDKTGIA. The entire CDR3 protein is CASSDKTGIAQYF.

As regards this clone: The missing CDR3 end, 3 residues past where the read stops, is filled in from the germline J gene. The chain joins TRBV7-9 to TRBJ2-7, with D perhaps matching TRBD1 (6 bases). CDR3 size: 14 residues. The germline V gene encodes CDR1 SEHNR and CDR2 FQNEAQ (reference sequence). The V and J ends lost 4 bases and 3 bases respectively, with 13 bases between them. CDR3 DNA, as far as it was read: TGTGCCAGCAGCTCCCGGGACACCAGCTACGAG. Protein sequence: CASSSRDTSYE. The entire CDR3 sequence reads CASSSRDTSYEQYF.